This record concerns one T cell receptor beta chain sequence. Its antigen is unknown. This sample is drawn from a study of spatial heterogeneity in lung cancer. Turning to the study itself: Alpha-chain sequences were consistently detected less often than beta-chain sequences.

Every TCR cDNA molecule bore its own unique molecular identifier. A single record per CDR3 protein comes from TCRdb applying MiXCR to the 5' RACE reads. Of fewer than 20,000 distinct CDR3 sequences in the sample, over 15% are singletons; the top ten hold over 13%. Time point here: sample taken at primary tumor resection. No cells were sorted before sequencing. The whole RNA sequenced was extracted from tumor, nontumor lung or frozen PBMC. Patients with untreated early-stage non-small cell lung cancer, numbering roughly 69, were the donors. The CDR3 totals 14 residues. The V gene lost 2 bases and the J gene lost 2 bases, with 9 bases spanning the gap. Germline CDR1 reads MNHEY; CDR2 reads SVGAGI. Study-wide points: Resection saw ubiquitous expanded tumor TCRs appear in blood more than follow-up did.

The sequence derives from a male donor with early-stage non-small cell lung cancer. J is TRBJ1-2 and V is TRBV6-5; D is perhaps TRBD1 (6 bases). The material sequenced was PBMCs, taken at surgery. The CDR3 nucleotides are TGTGCCAGCAGTTACGGGGGCGCGAACTATGGCTACACCTTC. Its protein is CASSYGGANYGYTF.